These 32 T cell receptor beta chains came from one sample sequenced in a study of T cells in Graves' hyperthyroidism and ophthalmopathy. TCR beta CDR3 regions were amplified from RNA. The HTBI primer set drove a first-round RT-PCR of the TCR CDR3. MiXCR, applied by TCRdb to the multiplex PCR reads, yields one record per CDR3 protein. Seen here are fewer than 350,000 distinct CDR3 sequences, roughly 13% observed once, and the top ten hold 7.9%. Sequenced material: blood. The receptors here all came from a woman aged 35 to 49 with Graves' hyperthyroidism.

The sample holds many counts of this clonotype. This chain connects TRBV2 to TRBJ1-2; D is undetermined. CDR1 and CDR2 (germline): SNHLY, FYNNEI. This CDR3 is 13 amino acids long. The ends were cut back, 4 bases at V and 5 bases at J, with 11 bases in the middle. This chain's CDR3 is CASSGAERYGYTF. CDR3 coding DNA: TGTGCCAGCAGTGGAGCTGAGAGATATGGCTACACCTTC.

In this sample, this clonotype turned up many times. The genes are TRBV7-2 and TRBJ2-1; D may be TRBD2 (6 bases). Germline lookup yields CDR1 SGHTA and CDR2 FQGNSA. The CDR3 is made up of 15 amino acids. V dropped 2 bases and J dropped 9 bases, with 17 bases sitting between them. CDR3 sequence reads: CASSLWSGVEAEQFF. CDR3 nucleotides: TGTGCCAGCAGCTTATGGTCGGGAGTCGAAGCTGAGCAGTTCTTC.

The chain couples TRBV6-1 to TRBJ2-1, with TRBD2 as a possible D gene (5 bases). V lost 7 bases, J lost 7 bases, and 14 bases lay in between. Germline V gene lookup returns CDR1 MNHNS and CDR2 SASEGT. There are 13 residues in the CDR3. This chain's CDR3 is CASTRRVNNEQFF. In DNA, the CDR3 is TGTGCCAGCACTAGGCGGGTTAATAATGAGCAGTTCTTC.

As to this clonotype: Since a much larger clone is just one base distant, this may be a read error. The rearrangement uses TRBV10-2 and TRBJ1-2; 11 bases are shared with TRBD1. Germline CDR1 WSHSY, CDR2 SAAADI. CDR3 size: 16 residues. The ends lost 3 bases at V and 6 bases at J; junction bases unmatched: 9. This CDR3 is CASSDRTGGSMDGYTF. In nucleotides, the CDR3 is TGCGCCAGCAGTGACCGGACAGGGGGCTCAATGGATGGCTACACCTTC.

This clonotype was found many times. This rearrangement joins TRBV30 to TRBJ2-1; 15 bases agree with TRBD2. CDR3 size: 15 residues. CDR1 and CDR2 from the germline V gene are GTSNPN and SVGIG (reference sequence). The junction had 8 bases not matched to a gene; V was cut back by 1 base and J by 13 bases. CDR3 nucleotides: TGTGCCTGGAGTGCGCCGGGACTAGCGGGAGGATCACAGTTCTTC. This sequence encodes CAWSAPGLAGGSQFF. Supplemented by reference TRBV30 and TRBJ2-1, the full variable domain reads SQTIHQWPATLVQPVGSPLSLECTVEGTSNPNLYWYRQAAGRGLQLLFYSVGIGQISSEVPQNLSASRPQDRQFILSSKKLLLSDSGFYLCAWSAPGLAGGSQFFGPGTRLTVL.

This clonotype was detected many times. The rearrangement uses TRBV12-5 and TRBJ1-3; D unresolved. Looked up from germline, CDR1 is LGHNT and CDR2 is FRNRAP. The CDR3 sequence is 13 residues long. Between the trimmed V and J ends, which lost 1 base and 2 bases, there was a span of 3 bases. The CDR3 protein is CASGLGAGNTIYF. CDR3 nucleotide sequence: TGTGCTAGTGGTTTGGGGGCTGGAAACACCATATATTTT.

This clonotype was found many times. The genes are TRBV28 and TRBJ2-7; 9 bases match TRBD1. The germline gives CDR1 MDHEN, CDR2 SYDVKM. Trimming at V came to 6 bases and at J to 4 bases, leaving 10 bases not matched to a gene. The CDR3 runs 15 residues. CDR3 in amino acids: CASSRGTGITYEQYF. CDR3 nucleotide sequence: TGTGCCAGCAGCCGAGGGACAGGGATTACGTACGAGCAGTACTTC.

This clonotype was seen repeatedly, ten times or more. The genes are TRBV18 and TRBJ2-3; no definite D call. The germline V and J ends were trimmed by 3 bases and 3 bases, with 13 bases remaining between them. Germline V gene data show CDR1 as KGHSH and CDR2 as LQKENI. CDR3 size: 15 residues. CDR3 DNA sequence: TGTGCCAGCTCACCGTCCATGGTGCTAACAGATACGCAGTATTTT. Translated: CASSPSMVLTDTQYF.

This clonotype was picked up many times. The rearrangement links TRBV7-9 to TRBJ1-2; TRBD1 agrees at 7 bases. The CDR3 length is 13 residues. The V segment lost 5 bases and the J segment 4 bases; nucleotides outside the gene matches: 4. Germline CDR1 is SEHNR and CDR2 is FQNEAQ (reference sequence). CDR3 in amino acids: CASSRDSGYGYTF. In nucleotides, the CDR3 is TGTGCCAGCAGCCGGGACAGTGGCTATGGCTACACCTTC.

This clonotype was found many times. The J gene is TRBJ2-1, the V gene TRBV7-9, with TRBD1 matching 11 bases. With 5 bases clipped from V and 4 bases from J, the junction kept 4 bases outside the gene matches. Germline CDR1 SEHNR, CDR2 FQNEAQ (reference sequence). This CDR3 has 15 residues. CDR3 amino acids: CASSPGTGGYNEQFF. The CDR3 DNA reads TGTGCCAGCAGCCCAGGGACAGGGGGTTACAATGAGCAGTTCTTC.

To note about this clonotype: This could be a read error, since a much larger clone is one nucleotide away. This is likely a read error, given that the CDR3 carries no conserved phenylalanine or tryptophan at its end. The chain carries TRBV29-1 and TRBJ2-7, with D perhaps matching TRBD2 (6 bases). Germline assignment: CDR1 SQVTM and CDR2 ANQGSEA. The CDR3 is made up of 17 amino acids. Trimming took 0 bases from V and 0 from J, leaving 18 bases between them. The CDR3 sequence is CSVEEPASAKNSYEQYS. CDR3 DNA sequence: TGCAGCGTTGAAGAGCCGGCTAGCGCCAAGAACTCCTACGAGCAGTACTCC.

The chain uses TRBV6-1 and TRBJ2-5; 7 bases are shared with TRBD1. Per the germline V gene, CDR1 is MNHNS and CDR2 is SASEGT. The junction had 8 bases not matched to a gene; V was cut back by 6 bases and J by 4 bases. The CDR3 sequence is 14 residues long. This CDR3 reads CASRPRQGRETQYF. The CDR3 region has the DNA TGTGCCAGCAGACCTCGACAGGGTCGAGAGACCCAGTACTTC.

V and J are TRBV28 and TRBJ1-1, with 10 bases lining up with TRBD1. The CDR3 extends over 16 amino acids. The germline gives CDR1 MDHEN, CDR2 SYDVKM. With 6 bases clipped from V and 0 bases from J, the junction kept 7 bases outside the gene matches. CDR3 loop: CASRTGTGALNTEAFF. The CDR3 DNA is TGTGCCAGCAGAACCGGGACAGGGGCTTTGAACACTGAAGCTTTCTTT.

This clonotype was seen ten or more times. The chain carries TRBV12-3 or TRBV12-4 and TRBJ1-2; D perhaps matches TRBD1 (5 bases). V lost 6 bases, J lost 1 base, and 18 bases lay in between. The CDR3 extends over 16 amino acids. CDR3 protein: CASSPRRWGDNYGYTF. The CDR3 nucleotides read TGTGCCAGCAGCCCCAGGCGGTGGGGGGATAACTATGGCTACACCTTC.

This clonotype was found many times. The chain uses TRBV28 and TRBJ1-2; 8 bases line up with TRBD1. This CDR3 region has 13 residues. Germline-derived CDR1 and CDR2 are MDHEN and SYDVKM. V was clipped by 5 bases and J by 6 bases; unmatched bases: 5. In DNA, the CDR3 is TGTGCCAGCAGTCCCGCAGGGGGCGATGGCTACACCTTC. This translates into CASSPAGGDGYTF.

Only a few counts were recorded for this clonotype. The chain recombines TRBV15 with TRBJ2-3, with D perhaps TRBD1 or TRBD2 (6 bases each). This CDR3 has 15 amino acids. Germline assignment: CDR1 LNHNV and CDR2 YYDKDF (reference sequence). V was pared by 5 bases and J by 4 bases, with 16 bases between. CDR3 in DNA: TGTGCCACCAGCGGTACCTTGGGGGGCTCAGATACGCAGTATTTT. Translating gives CATSGTLGGSDTQYF.

This clonotype was observed many times. This chain joins TRBV12-3 or TRBV12-4 and TRBJ2-3; 7 bases agree with TRBD1. This CDR3 has 16 amino acids. V dropped 6 bases and J dropped 7; count of bases not matched to a gene: 16. The chain's CDR3 is CASRLLTGSGSNTQYF. CDR3 in DNA: TGTGCCAGCAGACTATTGACAGGGTCGGGAAGTAATACGCAGTATTTT.

J is TRBJ2-3 and V is TRBV6-1; a weak D match, TRBD1 (6 bases). From germline, CDR1 is MNHNS and CDR2 SASEGT. V dropped 8 bases and J dropped 2 bases, with 14 bases sitting between them. The CDR3 is 14 amino acids. The CDR3 coding sequence is TGTGCCAGCCCCGGGACATTTTCCACAGATACGCAGTATTTT. Its translation: CASPGTFSTDTQYF.

There are a few counts of this clonotype. This chain uses TRBV18 with TRBJ2-2; D gene unclear. The V and J ends lost 3 bases and 2 bases respectively, with 7 bases between them. Germline CDR1 and CDR2: KGHSH and LQKENI. This CDR3 spans 14 amino acids. The DNA of the CDR3 is TGTGCCAGCTCACCCGGCGGTAACACCGGGGAGCTGTTTTTT. Protein: CASSPGGNTGELFF. Full variable domain (remainder filled in from reference TRBV18 and TRBJ2-2): NAGVMQNPRHLVRRRGQEARLRCSPMKGHSHVYWYRQLPEEGLKFMVYLQKENIIDESGMPKERFSAEFPKEGPSILRIQQVVRGDSAAYFCASSPGGNTGELFFGEGSRLTVL.

The table lists this clonotype with many counts. The genes are TRBV24-1 and TRBJ2-1, with TRBD2 matching 11 bases. The CDR3 consists of 17 residues. Trimming at V came to 3 bases and at J to 6 bases, leaving 9 bases not matched to a gene. The germline CDR1 and CDR2 sequences are KGHDR and SFDVKD. CDR3 protein: CATSDTTIAGGPNEQFF. The CDR3 DNA follows: TGTGCCACCAGTGATACAACAATAGCGGGAGGGCCCAATGAGCAGTTCTTC.

The gene calls are TRBV20-1 and TRBJ1-2, with unresolved D. Germline V CDR1 and CDR2: DFQATT, SNEGSKA (reference sequence). V was cut by 5 bases and J by 1 base, with 17 bases left in between. The length of the CDR3 is 15 residues. The DNA for the CDR3 is TGCAGTGCTTCTTCCGATAGTATATTTAACTATGGCTACACCTTC. It encodes CSASSDSIFNYGYTF.

This sequence joins TRBV7-9 and TRBJ1-2; 10 bases are shared with TRBD1. The CDR3 spans 16 residues. Losses at the gene ends were 5 bases for V and 3 bases for J; bases not matched to a gene: 9. Per germline, CDR1 SEHNR and CDR2 FQNEAQ (reference sequence). The chain's CDR3 is CASSPTGGASYYGYTF. The CDR3 DNA sequence: TGTGCCAGCAGCCCGACAGGGGGCGCGAGTTACTATGGCTACACCTTC.

The sample holds many counts of this clonotype. This sequence joins TRBV2 and TRBJ1-5, with D hard to call. This CDR3 is 13 amino acids long. V shed 3 bases and J shed 4 bases, with 7 bases lying between them. Per germline, CDR1 SNHLY and CDR2 FYNNEI. The CDR3 DNA reads TGTGCCAGCAGTGATAGTAATAATCAGCCCCAGCATTTT. Translating gives CASSDSNNQPQHF. Combining the CDR3 with reference TRBV2 and TRBJ1-5 gives the whole variable domain EPEVTQTPSHQVTQMGQEVILRCVPISNHLYFYWYRQILGQKVEFLVSFYNNEISEKSEIFDDQFSVERPDGSNFTLKIRSTKLEDSAMYFCASSDSNNQPQHFGDGTRLSIL.

On this clonotype itself: This may arise from a read error, as a much more abundant clone is one base away. As the CDR3 is not closed by the conserved phenylalanine or tryptophan, this likely results from a read error. The genes are TRBV6-2 or TRBV6-3 and TRBJ1-1, with D tentatively TRBD1 (5 bases). The CDR3 runs to 14 residues. With 4 bases removed from V and 0 bases from J, the gap between germline ends came to 9 bases. CDR1 and CDR2 from the germline V gene are MNHEY and SVGEGT. CDR3 DNA sequence: TGTGCCAGCAGTTCCGCGGGGGTGAACACTGAAGCTTTCCTT. Translating it yields CASSSAGVNTEAFL.

This clonotype was detected many times. J is TRBJ1-5 and V is TRBV28; 7 bases align to TRBD1. There are 17 residues in the CDR3. The germline V gene encodes CDR1 MDHEN and CDR2 SYDVKM. The V segment lost 5 bases and the J segment 2 bases; nucleotides outside the gene matches: 12. DNA for the CDR3: TGTGCCAGCAGTCGAGGACAGGCCAGGTGGGGCAATCAGCCCCAGCATTTT. It yields the protein CASSRGQARWGNQPQHF.

The table lists this clonotype with many counts. CDR3 DNA sequence: TGCAGTGCTAGCAGGGGAGGGGGCTACGAGCAGTACTTC. As protein: CSASRGGGYEQYF. This chain links TRBV20-1 with TRBJ2-7, with TRBD2 as a possible D gene (7 bases). This CDR3 has 13 amino acids. Between the trimmed V and J ends, which lost 3 bases and 3 bases, there was a span of 12 bases. Germline V CDR1 and CDR2: DFQATT, SNEGSKA (reference sequence).

A note on this clonotype: Germline is not matched at one junction end, which may reflect a read error. This chain joins TRBV10-3 and TRBJ2-1; D could derive from TRBD1 or TRBD2 (5 bases each). Germline CDR1 and CDR2: ENHRY and SYGVKD. The CDR3 covers 14 residues. CDR3 DNA: TGTGCCATCAGCAGTCGGGGCTCCTACAATGAGCAGTCCTTC. Amino acid sequence: CAISSRGSYNEQSF.

This clonotype appeared many times. The chain carries TRBV2 and TRBJ2-3, with D possibly TRBD1 on 6 matching bases. The length of the CDR3 is 15 residues. Trimming took 3 bases from V and 4 from J, leaving 14 bases between them. Germline CDR1 SNHLY, CDR2 FYNNEI. The CDR3 sequence: CASSDQGTLADTQYF. The CDR3 bases are TGTGCCAGCAGTGATCAGGGGACCCTCGCAGATACGCAGTATTTT.

Many counts were recorded for this clonotype. This rearrangement joins TRBV6-1 to TRBJ2-7, with D maybe TRBD1 (5 bases). The CDR3 length is 13 residues. Trimming cost V 6 bases and J 6 bases, with 15 bases left between them. Germline V gene data show CDR1 as MNHNS and CDR2 as SASEGT. The CDR3 reads CASSYSGFGEQYF. CDR3 nucleotides: TGTGCCAGCAGCTACTCAGGGTTTGGCGAGCAGTACTTC.

The rearrangement joins TRBV27 to TRBJ2-3; 11 bases are shared with TRBD2. The CDR3 is made up of 16 amino acids. Germline lookup yields CDR1 MNHEY and CDR2 SMNVEV (reference sequence). V was clipped by 5 bases and J by 5 bases; unmatched bases: 9. Written as DNA, the CDR3 is TGTGCCAGCAGTCTCTTTCTAGCGGGAGGTCTAGATACGCAGTATTTT. Protein product: CASSLFLAGGLDTQYF.

This clonotype was counted ten times or more. This chain links TRBV3-1 with TRBJ2-1; a possible D gene is TRBD2 (6 bases). Trimming stripped 4 bases from V and 6 bases from J, with 13 bases between. The germline gives CDR1 LGHDT, CDR2 YNNKEL (reference sequence). CDR3 length: 14 residues. CDR3 in amino acids: CASSLEGLGNEQFF. In DNA, the CDR3 is TGTGCCAGCAGCCTGGAGGGCCTTGGCAATGAGCAGTTCTTC.

This clonotype was observed many times. CDR3 residues: CASSLRVNNGGYTF. CDR3 DNA sequence: TGTGCCAGCAGTTTACGGGTTAACAACGGTGGCTACACCTTC. The chain combines TRBV27 with TRBJ1-2; D is uncertain. The CDR3 is made up of 14 amino acids. The germline CDR1 and CDR2 sequences are MNHEY and SMNVEV (reference sequence). V was clipped by 2 bases and J by 7 bases, with 14 bases between them.